Shown below are 23 T cell receptor beta chains from a single sample sequenced in a study of PD-L1 blockade in urothelial cancer. The repertoire was sequenced with immunoSEQ multiplex PCR; TCRdb's copy has only in-frame clones and lacks some. The sample includes about 74,000 clones, roughly 88% of them seen just once. The time point here: pretreatment peripheral blood. Sequencing used PBMCs, obtained around atezolizumab (anti-PD-L1) treatment. Every receptor here comes from a man in his 70s with urothelial cancer.

The V and J genes are TRBV6-5 and TRBJ2-2; D uncertain. Germline values: CDR1 MNHEY, CDR2 SVGAGI. V was trimmed by 4 bases and J by 5 bases, leaving 11 bases between them. The CDR3 has 14 amino acids. The chain's CDR3 is CASSLITLTGELFF. Here the CDR3 DNA reads TGTGCCAGCAGTTTGATCACATTAACCGGGGAGCTGTTTTTT.

The genes are TRBV10-2 and TRBJ2-7, with 14 bases lining up with TRBD2. V lost 9 bases and J lost 7; bases outside the gene matches: 11. From germline, CDR1 is WSHSY and CDR2 SAAADI. This CDR3 is 15 amino acids long. The CDR3 DNA is TGCGCCAGTCGACTAGCGGGAGGGCCCGGGAGGGAGCAGTACTTC. It translates to CASRLAGGPGREQYF.

J is TRBJ2-3 and V is TRBV18, with 14 bases aligning to TRBD2. This CDR3 spans 17 amino acids. The V segment lost 3 bases and the J segment 3 bases; nucleotides outside the gene matches: 5. CDR1 and CDR2 from the germline V gene are KGHSH and LQKENI. The CDR3 loop is CASSPGLAGVGTDTQYF. DNA of the CDR3: TGTGCCAGCTCACCGGGACTAGCGGGAGTAGGTACAGATACGCAGTATTTT.

The J gene is TRBJ2-3, the V gene TRBV2; weak D call: TRBD2 (6 bases). Looked up from germline, CDR1 is SNHLY and CDR2 is FYNNEI. The CDR3 covers 16 residues. Trimming stripped 2 bases from V and 0 bases from J, with 12 bases between. CDR3 region: CASSELRGYSTDTQYF. DNA for the CDR3: TGTGCCAGCAGTGAATTGCGGGGATATAGCACAGATACGCAGTATTTT.

The chain employs TRBV19 and TRBJ1-4, with 7 bases aligning to TRBD1. Germline loops: CDR1 LNHDA, CDR2 SQIVND (reference sequence). There are 13 residues in the CDR3. V lost 10 bases and J lost 6; bases outside the gene matches: 8. The CDR3 region is CATREGAYEKLFF. The CDR3 DNA reads as TGTGCCACCCGGGAGGGGGCATATGAAAAACTGTTTTTT.

The chain has TRBV29-1 and TRBJ2-3; 12 bases map to TRBD1. V trimming: 4 bases; J trimming: 4 bases; junction bases outside the gene matches: 6. Germline V CDR1 and CDR2: SQVTM, ANQGSEA. CDR3 length: 15 amino acids. This chain's CDR3 is CSVGTGTGGADTQYF. As DNA, the CDR3 is TGCAGCGTTGGGACCGGGACAGGGGGCGCAGATACGCAGTATTTT.

The genes are TRBV28 and TRBJ1-2, with TRBD1 identical over 8 bases. The CDR3 runs 14 residues. Germline V gene data show CDR1 as MDHEN and CDR2 as SYDVKM. Losses at the gene ends were 6 bases for V and 2 bases for J; bases not matched to a gene: 5. In nucleotides, the CDR3 is TGTGCCAGCAGGCGACAGGGGAGGAACTATGGCTACACCTTC. It is translated as CASRRQGRNYGYTF.

The chain has TRBV6-5 and TRBJ2-4, with a possible D match to TRBD1 (5 bases). This CDR3 region has 13 residues. Between the trimmed V and J ends, which lost 8 bases and 6 bases, there was a span of 14 bases. The germline CDR1 and CDR2 sequences are MNHEY and SVGAGI. The chain's CDR3 is CASQGSWGNIQYF. DNA of the CDR3: TGTGCCAGCCAGGGTTCCTGGGGAAACATTCAGTACTTC.

This sequence joins TRBV18 and TRBJ1-5; the D gene is possibly TRBD1 (5 bases). The length of the CDR3 is 14 residues. The V gene lost 2 bases and the J gene lost 2 bases, with 7 bases spanning the gap. Germline V gene sequence: CDR1 KGHSH, CDR2 LQKENI. The CDR3 coding sequence is TGTGCCAGCTCACCAACACAGGGCAATCAGCCCCAGCATTTT. This codes for CASSPTQGNQPQHF.

This clone was counted once. The V gene is TRBV5-1, the J gene TRBJ2-7; 7 bases align to TRBD1. The CDR3 length is 14 residues. The germline gives CDR1 SGHRS, CDR2 YFSETQ. V shed 4 bases and J 0 bases; nucleotides not matched to a gene: 4. As DNA, the CDR3 is TGCGCCAGCAGCCCCGGGACAGACTCCTACGAGCAGTACTTC. Its translation is CASSPGTDSYEQYF.

The chain is built from TRBV11-2 and TRBJ1-1, with D tentatively TRBD1 (5 bases). Trimming removed 3 bases at V and 4 bases at J, with 12 bases between. Germline loops: CDR1 SGHAT, CDR2 FQNNGV. This CDR3 spans 14 amino acids. This chain's CDR3 is CASSFSTGGTEAFF. The CDR3 DNA sequence: TGTGCCAGCAGCTTTTCAACAGGTGGCACTGAAGCTTTCTTT.

The rearrangement uses TRBV7-6 and TRBJ2-3; tentative D call: TRBD1 (6 bases). V lost 5 bases and J 2 bases, leaving 14 bases between the germline ends. The CDR3 is 15 amino acids. Germline assignment: CDR1 SGHVS and CDR2 FNYEAQ. CDR3: CASSARTVATDTQYF. DNA of the CDR3: TGTGCCAGCAGCGCCCGGACAGTAGCCACAGATACGCAGTATTTT.

V usage is TRBV7-7 and J usage is TRBJ2-2; D is uncertain. Looked up from germline, CDR1 is SSHAT and CDR2 is FNYEAQ (reference sequence). The V and J ends lost 3 bases and 3 bases respectively, with 17 bases between them. The CDR3 length is 17 residues. The CDR3 DNA follows: TGTGCCAGCAGCTTCTCCCTTACGCCGGAGCACACCGGGGAGCTGTTTTTT. It translates to CASSFSLTPEHTGELFF.

The chain couples TRBV19 to TRBJ2-6; a possible D gene is TRBD1 (6 bases). Germline lookup yields CDR1 LNHDA and CDR2 SQIVND (reference sequence). CDR3 length: 17 residues. V was shortened by 7 bases and J by 2 bases, with 18 bases between the two germline ends. CDR3 bases: TGTGCCAGTATCCAGAGGGGGATGTATACTGGGGCCAACGTCCTGACTTTC. Translated, it gives CASIQRGMYTGANVLTF.

V and J are TRBV27 and TRBJ1-2; the D gene is possibly TRBD1 (5 bases). Per germline, CDR1 MNHEY and CDR2 SMNVEV (reference sequence). Trimming pared 6 bases from V and 5 bases from J, leaving 19 bases between. The CDR3 consists of 15 residues. CDR3 loop: CASRSLGAGVYGYTF. The CDR3 DNA is TGTGCCAGCAGATCTCTCGGGGCGGGGGTATATGGCTACACCTTC.

The chain links TRBV19 to TRBJ2-7, with D possibly matching TRBD1 (5 bases). The V gene's germline CDR1 is LNHDA and CDR2 SQIVND (reference sequence). The CDR3 covers 14 residues. V shed 1 base and J shed 2 bases, with 9 bases lying between them. The CDR3 DNA reads as TGTGCCAGTAGTATAGGACCGACAGCCTACGAGCAGTACTTC. Translation: CASSIGPTAYEQYF.

This sequence joins TRBV5-1 and TRBJ2-7; 10 bases line up with TRBD2. Germline trimming cut 3 bases from V and 5 bases from J; bases unmatched to any gene: 11. This CDR3 is 16 amino acids long. Per germline, CDR1 SGHRS and CDR2 YFSETQ. For the CDR3, the DNA is TGCGCCAGCAGCTCCGCTCCTAGCGGGAGACGGGACGAGCAGTACTTC. This gives the protein CASSSAPSGRRDEQYF.

V and J are TRBV6-5 and TRBJ2-5; 8 nucleotides agree with TRBD2. The CDR3 spans 15 residues. Germline V lookup: CDR1 MNHEY, CDR2 SVGAGI. The V gene end was trimmed by 8 bases and the J gene end by 1 base; junction bases not matched to a gene: 9. CDR3 region: CASRGGGSFQETQYF. As DNA, the CDR3 is TGTGCCAGCCGGGGGGGCGGGAGTTTCCAAGAGACCCAGTACTTC.

The rearrangement uses TRBV6-4 and TRBJ2-1, with 7 nucleotides matching TRBD1. Germline CDR1 reads MRHNA; CDR2 reads SNTAGT. With 2 bases clipped from V and 7 bases from J, the junction kept 2 bases outside the gene matches. CDR3 length: 13 amino acids. The CDR3 here is CASSDARGNEQFF. As DNA, the CDR3 is TGTGCCAGCAGTGACGCCAGGGGGAATGAGCAGTTCTTC.

As regards this clone: Mismatch with germline at one junction end may stem from a read error. The genes are TRBV4-1 and TRBJ2-1, with D perhaps matching TRBD2 (6 bases). The CDR3 runs to 16 residues. Per germline, CDR1 MGHRA and CDR2 YSYEKL. The CDR3 here is CASSQVGRDSHNEQFF. DNA for the CDR3: TGCGCCAGCAGCCAAGTGGGCCGGGACTCCCACAATGAGCAGTTCTTC.

This clone was recorded a few times. V is TRBV27 and J is TRBJ2-7; a possible D gene is TRBD2 (6 bases). Trimming left V 7 bases short and J 2 bases short, with 12 bases between. CDR3 length: 13 residues. Looked up from germline, CDR1 is MNHEY and CDR2 is SMNVEV (reference sequence). CDR3 loop: CASMRGITYEQYF. The DNA of the CDR3 is TGTGCCAGCATGCGCGGGATCACCTACGAGCAGTACTTC.

The chain links TRBV12-2 to TRBJ2-7; TRBD2 is taken as the D call from the table, unchecked against the DNA. TRBV12-2 is recorded as a pseudogene. The CDR3 runs to 17 residues. In DNA, the CDR3 is TGTGCAAGTCGCTTAAGGACTTCCCTTTACCTGAGACACGAGCAGTACTTC. It specifies CASRLRTSLYLRHEQYF.

The genes are TRBV27 and TRBJ2-5, with D maybe TRBD1 (5 bases). The CDR3 has 15 residues. Germline-derived CDR1 and CDR2 are MNHEY and SMNVEV (reference sequence). The V and J ends lost 0 bases and 4 bases respectively, with 12 bases between them. The CDR3 spells CASSLSWQGTETQYF. CDR3 nucleotide sequence: TGTGCCAGCAGTTTATCTTGGCAGGGAACAGAGACCCAGTACTTC.